The 16 T cell receptor beta chains in this list originate from one sample, sequenced in a study of PD-1 blockade in classical Hodgkin lymphoma. Time point noted: cycle 4 day 1 (C4D1), after more than five weeks of nivolumab. Each patient relapsed following autologous stem cell transplantation, and prior brentuximab vedotin exposure differed. TCRdb's copy holds only in-frame clones and misses some; the assay was immunoSEQ multiplex PCR. The table shows tens of thousands of clones, with more than 90% occurring only once. Sample: peripheral blood mononuclear cells (PBMCs), taken before the fourth cycle of nivolumab. The origin of the receptors is a human donor with classical Hodgkin lymphoma.

The V gene is TRBV19, the J gene TRBJ2-7; TRBD2 might be the D (6 bases). The germline gives CDR1 LNHDA, CDR2 SQIVND (reference sequence). Trimming stripped 2 bases from V and 2 bases from J, with 10 bases between. The CDR3 totals 14 residues. CDR3 nucleotide sequence: TGTGCCAGTAGTATATGGGGGGAGACCTACGAGCAGTACTTC. Translating it yields CASSIWGETYEQYF.

V usage is TRBV28 and J usage is TRBJ2-7; 7 nucleotides match TRBD2. With V trimmed by 4 bases and J by 4 bases, 16 bases remained unmatched. CDR1 and CDR2 (germline): MDHEN, SYDVKM. There are 17 residues in the CDR3. DNA for the CDR3: TGTGCCAGCAGTTATGGGGGGAGGGACTCCCGGATGTACGAGCAGTACTTC. Amino acids: CASSYGGRDSRMYEQYF.

The V and J genes are TRBV6-5 and TRBJ1-2; unclear D gene. V lost 0 bases, J lost 1 base, and 9 bases lay in between. CDR3 length: 15 amino acids. Per germline, CDR1 MNHEY and CDR2 SVGAGI. The CDR3 here is CASSYSASYNYGYTF. The CDR3 coding sequence is TGTGCCAGCAGTTACTCGGCCAGTTATAACTATGGCTACACCTTC.

V is TRBV7-9 and J is TRBJ2-3; maybe TRBD1 (5 bases). The CDR3 has 16 residues. The germline gives CDR1 SEHNR, CDR2 FQNEAQ (reference sequence). Trimming cost V 1 base and J 2 bases, with 13 bases left between them. CDR3 sequence reads: CASSLGGGRFTDTQYF. The CDR3 region has the DNA TGTGCCAGCAGCTTAGGGGGCGGCCGATTCACAGATACGCAGTATTTT.

The rearrangement links TRBV6-6 to TRBJ2-5, with 7 nucleotides matching TRBD1. The CDR3 runs 15 residues. V was clipped by 3 bases and J by 1 base; unmatched bases: 5. The germline gives CDR1 MNHNY, CDR2 SVGAGI (reference sequence). The chain's CDR3 is CASSYMGTAQETQYF. The CDR3 DNA is TGTGCCAGCAGTTATATGGGGACAGCCCAAGAGACCCAGTACTTC.

This sequence joins TRBV4-2 and TRBJ2-7; 7 nucleotides line up with TRBD2. CDR3 length: 17 residues. J gave up 2 bases and V 0 bases, and 10 bases lay outside the gene matches. Germline V CDR1 and CDR2: LGHNA, YNFKEQ. The CDR3 nucleotides are TGTGCCAGCAGCCAAGACCTAGGTCTAGCGGCAACCTACGAGCAGTACTTC. The encoded protein is CASSQDLGLAATYEQYF.

The chain combines TRBV23-1 with TRBJ1-5; D is unclear. TRBV23-1 is an open reading frame whose function is uncertain. Trimming took 0 bases from V and 7 from J, leaving 19 bases between them. This CDR3 comprises 17 residues. In DNA form, the CDR3 reads TGCGCCAGCAGTCAATCGAAGCGGACGCGGGCCCTCCAGCCCCAGCATTTT. Translation gives CASSQSKRTRALQPQHF.

V and J are TRBV28 and TRBJ1-6; no clear D. The V gene lost 3 bases and the J gene lost 0 bases, with 12 bases spanning the gap. The CDR3 has 17 amino acids. CDR1 MDHEN and CDR2 SYDVKM come from the germline V gene. The CDR3 DNA reads TGTGCCAGCAGTTTTCGTCCTTCTAGCTCCTATAATTCACCCCTCCACTTT. As protein: CASSFRPSSSYNSPLHF.

This chain joins TRBV6-1 and TRBJ2-3; possible D gene TRBD2, 6 bases. V was clipped by 6 bases and J by 1 base, with 14 bases between them. Germline V gene sequence: CDR1 MNHNS, CDR2 SASEGT. The CDR3 length is 15 residues. CDR3 nucleotides: TGTGCCAGCAGGGAGGGAGTCCGCGGCACAGATACGCAGTATTTT. It is translated as CASREGVRGTDTQYF.

The chain employs TRBV28 and TRBJ2-1, with D uncertain. The CDR3 is 15 residues long. The germline V gene encodes CDR1 MDHEN and CDR2 SYDVKM. Trimming left V 6 bases short and J 0 bases short, with 12 bases between. This CDR3 reads CASRTNLGSYNEQFF. The CDR3 DNA is TGTGCCAGCAGAACTAATCTCGGCTCCTACAATGAGCAGTTCTTC. Drawing the rest from reference TRBV28 and TRBJ2-1, the complete variable domain is DVKVTQSSRYLVKRTGEKVFLECVQDMDHENMFWYRQDPGLGLRLIYFSYDVKMKEKGDIPEGYSVSREKKERFSLILESASTNQTSMYLCASRTNLGSYNEQFFGPGTRLTVL.

This sequence joins TRBV28 and TRBJ2-3; possible D gene TRBD1, 6 bases. CDR1 and CDR2 (germline): MDHEN, SYDVKM. Trimming removed 7 bases at V and 4 bases at J, with 24 bases between. This CDR3 spans 17 amino acids. This CDR3 reads CASIPSPRGVFPDTQYF. In nucleotides, the CDR3 is TGTGCCAGCATCCCTTCCCCCAGGGGAGTATTCCCAGATACGCAGTATTTT.

V is TRBV6-5 and J is TRBJ1-4; a weak D match, TRBD1 (5 bases). CDR1 MNHEY and CDR2 SVGAGI come from the germline V gene. Deletions cut 2 bases from V and 2 bases from J, with 12 bases between. The CDR3 covers 16 residues. The CDR3 sequence: CASSYEQGVTNEKLFF. The CDR3 DNA reads as TGTGCCAGCAGTTACGAGCAGGGTGTCACTAATGAAAAACTGTTTTTT.

This clone appeared once. This chain connects TRBV15 to TRBJ2-3; no clear D gene. The germline gives CDR1 LNHNV, CDR2 YYDKDF (reference sequence). CDR3 size: 14 residues. Trimming took off 4 bases at V and 6 bases at J, with 14 bases between the two ends. CDR3 sequence: CATSKLSGLDTQYF. The CDR3 DNA follows: TGTGCCACCAGCAAGTTATCTGGGTTGGATACGCAGTATTTT.

J is TRBJ2-4 and V is TRBV6-5; the match to TRBD2 covers 9 bases. Germline lookup yields CDR1 MNHEY and CDR2 SVGAGI. The CDR3 spans 14 residues. Trimming removed 0 bases from V and 8 bases from J; junction bases left unmatched: 2. CDR3 DNA: TGTGCCAGCAGTTACTCGCGGGAGGGGCACATTCAGTACTTC. Its protein product is CASSYSREGHIQYF.

The V call is TRBV5-4, the J call TRBJ2-7; 7 bases agree with TRBD1. The CDR3 spans 15 residues. Germline V gene lookup returns CDR1 SGHNT and CDR2 YYREEE (reference sequence). Unmatched junction bases numbered 9, after V lost 3 bases and J lost 3 bases. In DNA, the CDR3 is TGTGCCAGCAGCTCTCCCGCAGGGGGAATCTACGAGCAGTACTTC. Its protein product is CASSSPAGGIYEQYF.

The gene calls are TRBV6-1 and TRBJ2-7; no definite D call. V lost 8 bases and J lost 4, with 6 bases in between. The germline V gene encodes CDR1 MNHNS and CDR2 SASEGT. The length of the CDR3 is 10 residues. The CDR3 protein is CASAYYEQYF. In DNA, the CDR3 is TGTGCCAGCGCCTATTACGAGCAGTACTTC.